This T cell receptor (beta chain) is drawn from a study of blood T cell repertoires in COVID-19. Study as a whole: Acute and convalescent COVID-19 specimens originated in the United States, Italy and Spain. From T cells, B-cell-depleted T cells, or PBMCs came the material, which was cDNA or gDNA.

The junction had 7 bases not matched to a gene; V was cut back by 3 bases and J by 6 bases. This CDR3 has 15 amino acids. Germline assignment: CDR1 MNHEY and CDR2 SMNVEV (reference sequence). The authors' processing: Reference gene primer amplification in the assay estimated nucleated cell counts. Assay: immunoSEQ multiplex PCR; the TCRdb copy retains only in-frame clones and omits some. D and trimming were read from the DNA, whereas the V and J calls and clone size are those reported in that table. The table records approximately 8,000 clones, around 70% of them present only once. The sequenced sample consisted of peripheral blood. V usage is TRBV27 and J usage is TRBJ2-7; TRBD2 matches at 11 bases. This TCR was recovered from a human donor in a cohort sampled during active COVID-19. The CDR3 nucleotides are TGTGCCAGCAGTTTCTTAGCGGGAGGGCCGAGCGAGCAGTACTTC. It yields the protein CASSFLAGGPSEQYF.